This is a list of T cell receptor beta chains from one sample in a study of blood T cell repertoires in COVID-19. The protocol was immunoSEQ multiplex PCR, while the TCRdb copy is restricted to in-frame clones and leaves out a portion. The sample holds about 200,000 clones; around 83% are singletons and the top ten take roughly 4.5%. Source material: peripheral blood. The receptors were gathered from a woman of 80 years or more with acute or convalescent COVID-19. Both conserved end residues are trimmed from each CDR3. Fields, in order: J gene, V gene, CDR3 protein.

TRBJ2-5	TRBV4-3	ASSQAHRGAQETQY
TRBJ2-7	TRBV28	ASSLGGLAGTLEQY
TRBJ2-1	TRBV24-1	ATSDHRRGEYNEQF
TRBJ2-1	TRBV27	ASSSPYNEQF
TRBJ2-1	TRBV5-6	ASSLGPGTYNEQF
TRBJ1-4	TRBV28	ASNLQGLNEKLF
TRBJ2-7	TRBV4-3	ASSRGLAAPYEQY
TRBJ2-1	TRBV10-1	ASSESSSGAYNEQF
TRBJ2-6	TRBV19	ASSLTSGSFSGANVLT
TRBJ1-4	TRBV7-9	ASSQPNPGNEKLF
TRBJ1-2	TRBV5-5	ASSLVRGYGYT
TRBJ1-2	TRBV19	ASSAWTYGYT
TRBJ2-1	TRBV11-3	ASSGLAGPNEQF
TRBJ2-1	TRBV18	ASSPPGQVAIGSYNEQF
TRBJ2-5	TRBV18	ASSEETQY
TRBJ2-7	TRBV10-3	AIRPGLADYEQY
TRBJ1-4	TRBV6-5	ASSYSPRFDEKLF
TRBJ1-4	TRBV3-1/TRBV3-2	ASSHRGGEKLF
TRBJ1-1	TRBV7-2	ASSLTREITEAF
TRBJ2-1	TRBV5-1	ASSIGDSPNEQF
TRBJ1-6	TRBV28	ASSLLNSPLH
TRBJ1-5	TRBV28	ASSFPGRSNQPQH
TRBJ2-7	TRBV27	ASSFVSSYEQY
TRBJ2-1	TRBV6-5	ASSYSGLAGGEQF
TRBJ2-2	TRBV5-1	ASSLLRGQMTGELF
TRBJ1-3	TRBV28	ASSFRDTRPRNTIY